These 17 T cell receptor beta chains originate from one sample sequenced in a study of identical twins. One entry per CDR3 protein results from TCRdb running MiXCR on the 5' RACE reads. The data show about 280,000 distinct CDR3 sequences, about 8% seen once. These records were also assigned to another study, of yellow fever vaccine responses in identical twins.

Sequenced material: memory (CD45RO+) T cells sorted from blood. The origin of the receptors is a woman younger than 35 in good health.

This clonotype has more than one count but fewer than ten. V gene TRBV4-1 combines with J gene TRBJ1-4, with TRBD1 identical over 7 bases. Germline V gene sequence: CDR1 MGHRA, CDR2 YSYEKL. There are 16 residues in the CDR3. The ends lost 1 base at V and 3 bases at J; junction bases unmatched: 5. The CDR3 sequence: CASSQGQGGANEKLFF. The CDR3 bases are TGCGCCAGCAGCCAAGGACAGGGAGGGGCTAATGAAAAACTGTTTTTT.

This sequence joins TRBV4-1 and TRBJ1-4; 12 bases are shared with TRBD1. Germline CDR1 is MGHRA and CDR2 is YSYEKL. The CDR3 is made up of 16 amino acids. J gave up 6 bases and V 3 bases, and 5 bases lay outside the gene matches. The CDR3 sequence is CASSQEGTGGHEKLFF. DNA of the CDR3: TGCGCCAGCAGCCAGGAAGGGACAGGGGGCCATGAAAAACTGTTTTTT.

This clonotype has only a few counts. The V gene is TRBV7-2, the J gene TRBJ1-6; D gene ambiguous. Germline loops: CDR1 SGHTA, CDR2 FQGNSA. The CDR3 extends over 14 amino acids. Trimming shortened V by 3 bases and J by 9 bases, and 12 bases separated the two germline ends. The CDR3 region is CASSFHIIASPLHF. CDR3 bases: TGTGCCAGCAGCTTTCATATAATAGCTTCACCCCTCCACTTT.

This clonotype was seen ten or more times. The V gene is TRBV20-1, the J gene TRBJ2-5, with D unclear. Germline CDR1 and CDR2: DFQATT and SNEGSKA (reference sequence). The CDR3 runs to 15 residues. V gave up 0 bases and J gave up 2 bases, with 13 bases separating them. The CDR3 nucleotides are TGCAGTGCTAGAGATAGTATGGCTGTGCAAGAGACCCAGTACTTC. Amino acid sequence: CSARDSMAVQETQYF.

This clonotype has a count of ten or more. This chain links TRBV10-3 with TRBJ1-2; D unresolved. Per the germline V gene, CDR1 is ENHRY and CDR2 is SYGVKD. Trimming took 6 bases from V and 1 from J, leaving 9 bases between them. This CDR3 has 13 residues. In DNA form, the CDR3 reads TGTGCCATCAGATCTGACCTTAACTATGGCTACACCTTC. This encodes CAIRSDLNYGYTF.

This clonotype was counted many times. The chain uses TRBV6-1 and TRBJ2-1; D call uncertain. Trimming removed 2 bases from V and 0 bases from J, with 8 bases in between. This CDR3 has 15 residues. Germline V gene data show CDR1 as MNHNS and CDR2 as SASEGT. The CDR3 nucleotides are TGTGCCAGCAGTGAACCGGGTATCTCCTACAATGAGCAGTTCTTC. It is translated as CASSEPGISYNEQFF.

This clonotype was counted many times. The J gene is TRBJ2-1, the V gene TRBV3-1, with D hard to call. Deletions cut 1 base from V and 4 bases from J, with 14 bases between. Germline assignment: CDR1 LGHDT and CDR2 YNNKEL (reference sequence). This CDR3 has 16 residues. CDR3 protein: CASSQASGDQYNEQFF. CDR3 sequence (DNA): TGTGCCAGCAGCCAAGCGTCGGGTGACCAGTACAATGAGCAGTTCTTC.

This clonotype was recorded many times. J is TRBJ2-1 and V is TRBV11-1; TRBD2 might be the D (6 bases). CDR1 and CDR2 (germline): SGHAT, FQDESV (reference sequence). V was pared by 5 bases and J by 0 bases, with 20 bases between. This CDR3 is 18 amino acids long. CDR3 sequence (DNA): TGTGCCAGCAGCCCAGAGACCCCTCTAGCGAGCTCCTACAATGAGCAGTTCTTC. As protein: CASSPETPLASSYNEQFF.

This CDR3 is CASSSLAGATGELFF. CDR3 nucleotides: TGTGCCAGCAGTAGCCTGGCGGGGGCGACCGGGGAGCTGTTTTTT. The V gene is TRBV6-4, the J gene TRBJ2-2; D perhaps matches TRBD2 (7 bases). V was trimmed by 5 bases and J by 5 bases, leaving 15 bases between them. The V gene's germline CDR1 is MRHNA and CDR2 SNTAGT. The CDR3 is 15 residues long.

The CDR3 nucleotides are TGTGCCATCAGCCCACAGGGAAAGGTAGCCGGGGAGCTGTTTTTT. This translates into CAISPQGKVAGELFF. The chain employs TRBV10-3 and TRBJ2-2; TRBD1 might be the D (6 bases). V was cut by 6 bases and J by 6 bases, with 17 bases left in between. The germline V gene has CDR1 ENHRY and CDR2 SYGVKD. This CDR3 is built from 15 residues.

The chain is built from TRBV20-1 and TRBJ1-2; D might be TRBD1 (6 bases). Germline V lookup: CDR1 DFQATT, CDR2 SNEGSKA (reference sequence). Trimming shortened V by 2 bases and J by 7 bases, and 14 bases separated the two germline ends. CDR3 size: 13 residues. CDR3 in DNA: TGCAGTGCTAGACGAGGGGGACTCCTTGGCTACACCTTC. It is translated as CSARRGGLLGYTF.

This clonotype was detected many times. The chain employs TRBV10-3 and TRBJ1-1; 9 bases match TRBD1. This CDR3 comprises 13 residues. Trimming at V came to 10 bases and at J to 5 bases, leaving 8 bases not matched to a gene. Germline CDR1 is ENHRY and CDR2 is SYGVKD. Written as DNA, the CDR3 is TGTGCCACACGACAGGGGGAGATGACTGAAGCTTTCTTT. It is translated as CATRQGEMTEAFF.

This clonotype was seen ten or more times. The chain links TRBV7-2 to TRBJ2-7; D is possibly TRBD1 (6 bases). Trimming pared 0 bases from V and 9 bases from J, leaving 15 bases between. CDR1 and CDR2 from the germline V gene are SGHTA and FQGNSA. The CDR3 loop spans 14 amino acids. The CDR3, as DNA: TGTGCCAGCAGCTTAGCGCGGCTGGGGGCGCGGCAGTACGTC. Translation: CASSLARLGARQYV.

V is TRBV20-1 and J is TRBJ2-3; 11 bases line up with TRBD2. Trimming cost V 7 bases and J 8 bases; bases outside gene matches: 8. The CDR3 length is 13 residues. Germline V gives CDR1 DFQATT, CDR2 SNEGSKA (reference sequence). In DNA form, the CDR3 reads TGCAGTGTTTTAGCGGGGGGGCCGGGTACGCAGTATTTT. It translates to CSVLAGGPGTQYF.

This clonotype was recorded at least ten times. This chain joins TRBV19 and TRBJ1-5, with a tentative D call TRBD1 (6 bases). This CDR3 region has 14 residues. Trimming cost V 7 bases and J 2 bases, with 12 bases left between them. CDR1 and CDR2 from the germline V gene are LNHDA and SQIVND (reference sequence). The CDR3 spells CASTPGQGNQPQHF. In DNA form, the CDR3 reads TGTGCCAGTACCCCGGGACAAGGCAATCAGCCCCAGCATTTT.

A few counts support this clonotype. The rearrangement joins TRBV4-1 to TRBJ2-1, with 13 bases fitting TRBD2. This CDR3 region has 16 residues. The V gene's germline CDR1 is MGHRA and CDR2 YSYEKL. Trimming at V came to 4 bases and at J to 5 bases, leaving 5 bases not matched to a gene. The DNA of the CDR3 is TGCGCCAGCAGCCGGGGGACTAGCGGGGCGAACAATGAGCAGTTCTTC. Translation: CASSRGTSGANNEQFF.

This sequence joins TRBV19 and TRBJ2-5; 7 positions match TRBD1. The CDR3 loop spans 14 amino acids. J gave up 7 bases and V 0 bases, and 5 bases lay outside the gene matches. Looked up from germline, CDR1 is LNHDA and CDR2 is SQIVND (reference sequence). The CDR3 DNA follows: TGTGCCAGTAGTATAGATACAGGGGTCCGGACCCAGTACTTC. Amino acids: CASSIDTGVRTQYF.